This TCR beta chain was sequenced for a study of blood T cell repertoires in COVID-19. Across the whole study: T cells, B-cell-depleted T cells, or PBMCs supplied cDNA or gDNA.

Profiled with immunoSEQ multiplex PCR; TCRdb holds only in-frame clones, not every one. The sample holds 380,000 or so clones, approximately 85% seen once. Participant ages covered about 18 to 89 years across about two dozen US areas. The sample comprised PBMCs or T cells enriched from blood (not recorded which). The TCR was taken from a woman between 35 and 50 years old with acute COVID-19.

CDR3 sequence (DNA): TGTGCCAGCAGAGTACTGAGACAGGGCTCTGGAAACACCATATATTTT. Protein product: CASRVLRQGSGNTIYF. The gene calls are TRBV2 and TRBJ1-3; 7 bases map to TRBD1. J lost 0 bases, V lost 6 bases, and 8 bases had no gene match. The CDR3 runs 16 residues. Germline loops: CDR1 SNHLY, CDR2 FYNNEI.